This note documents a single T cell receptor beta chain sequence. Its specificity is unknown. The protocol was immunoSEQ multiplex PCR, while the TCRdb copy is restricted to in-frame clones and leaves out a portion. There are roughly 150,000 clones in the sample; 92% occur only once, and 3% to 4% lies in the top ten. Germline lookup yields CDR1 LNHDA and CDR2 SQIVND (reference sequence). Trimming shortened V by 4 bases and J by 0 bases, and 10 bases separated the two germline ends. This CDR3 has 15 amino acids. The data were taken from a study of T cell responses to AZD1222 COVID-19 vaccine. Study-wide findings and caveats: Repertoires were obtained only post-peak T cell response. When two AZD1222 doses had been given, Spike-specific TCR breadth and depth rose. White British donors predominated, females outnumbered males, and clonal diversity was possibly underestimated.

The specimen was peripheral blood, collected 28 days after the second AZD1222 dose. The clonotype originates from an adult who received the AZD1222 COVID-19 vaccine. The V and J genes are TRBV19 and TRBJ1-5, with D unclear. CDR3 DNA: TGTGCCAGTAGTACGACATATAATAGCAATCAGCCCCAGCATTTT. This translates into CASSTTYNSNQPQHF.